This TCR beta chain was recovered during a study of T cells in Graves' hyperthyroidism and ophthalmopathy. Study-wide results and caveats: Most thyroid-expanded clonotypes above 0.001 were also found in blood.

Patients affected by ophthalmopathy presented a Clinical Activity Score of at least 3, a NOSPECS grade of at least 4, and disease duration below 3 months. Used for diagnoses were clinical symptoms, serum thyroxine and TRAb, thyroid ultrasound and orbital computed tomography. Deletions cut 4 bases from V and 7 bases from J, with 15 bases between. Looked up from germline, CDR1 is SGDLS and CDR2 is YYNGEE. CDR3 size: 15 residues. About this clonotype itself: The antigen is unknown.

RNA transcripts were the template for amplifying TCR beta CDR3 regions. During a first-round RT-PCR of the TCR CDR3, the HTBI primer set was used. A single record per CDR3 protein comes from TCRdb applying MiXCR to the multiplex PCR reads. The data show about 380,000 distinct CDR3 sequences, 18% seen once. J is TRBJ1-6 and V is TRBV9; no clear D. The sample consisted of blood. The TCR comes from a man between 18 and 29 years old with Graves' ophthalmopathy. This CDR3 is CASSPSGSDNSPLHF. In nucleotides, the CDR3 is TGTGCCAGCAGCCCGAGTGGGTCGGACAATTCACCCCTCCACTTT.